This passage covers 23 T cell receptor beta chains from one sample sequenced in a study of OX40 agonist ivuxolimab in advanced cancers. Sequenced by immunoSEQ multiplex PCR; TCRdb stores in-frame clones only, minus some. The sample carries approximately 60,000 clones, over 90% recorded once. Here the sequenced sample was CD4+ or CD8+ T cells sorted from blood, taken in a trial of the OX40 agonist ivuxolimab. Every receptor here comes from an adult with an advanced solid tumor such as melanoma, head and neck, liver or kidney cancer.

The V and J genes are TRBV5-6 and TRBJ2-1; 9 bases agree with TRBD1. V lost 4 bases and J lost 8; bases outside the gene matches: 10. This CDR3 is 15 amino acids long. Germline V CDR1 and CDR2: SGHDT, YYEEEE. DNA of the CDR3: TGTGCCAGCAGCCCTGGACAGGGGAATGTCTATGAGCAGTTCTTC. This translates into CASSPGQGNVYEQFF.

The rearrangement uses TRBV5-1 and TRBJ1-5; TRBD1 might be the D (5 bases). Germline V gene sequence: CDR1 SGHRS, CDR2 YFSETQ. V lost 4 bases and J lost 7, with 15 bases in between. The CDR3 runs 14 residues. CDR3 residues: CASSSDGGGQPQHF. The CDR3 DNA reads TGCGCCAGCAGCAGTGACGGGGGAGGACAGCCCCAGCATTTT.

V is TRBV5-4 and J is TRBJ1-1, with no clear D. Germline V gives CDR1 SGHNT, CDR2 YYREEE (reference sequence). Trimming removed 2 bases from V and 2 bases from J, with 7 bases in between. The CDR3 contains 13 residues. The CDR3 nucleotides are TGTGCCAGCAGCTTCAGCATTAACACTGAAGCTTTCTTT. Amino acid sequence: CASSFSINTEAFF. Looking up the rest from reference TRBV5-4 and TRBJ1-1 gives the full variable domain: ETGVTQSPTHLIKTRGQQVTLRCSSQSGHNTVSWYQQALGQGPQFIFQYYREEENGRGNFPPRFSGLQFPNYSSELNVNALELDDSALYLCASSFSINTEAFFGQGTRLTVV.

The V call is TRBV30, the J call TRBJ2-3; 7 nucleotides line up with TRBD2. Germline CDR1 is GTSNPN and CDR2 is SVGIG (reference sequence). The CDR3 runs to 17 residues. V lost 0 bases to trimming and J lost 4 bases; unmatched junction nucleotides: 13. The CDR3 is CAWSVGIRAAGADTQYF. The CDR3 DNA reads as TGTGCCTGGAGTGTTGGTATACGAGCCGCGGGGGCAGATACGCAGTATTTT.

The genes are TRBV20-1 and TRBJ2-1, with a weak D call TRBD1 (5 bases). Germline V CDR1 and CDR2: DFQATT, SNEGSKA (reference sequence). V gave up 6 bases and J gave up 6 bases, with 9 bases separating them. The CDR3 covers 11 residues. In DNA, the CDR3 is TGCAGTGCCCAGGGCCTCAATGAGCAGTTCTTC. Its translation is CSAQGLNEQFF.

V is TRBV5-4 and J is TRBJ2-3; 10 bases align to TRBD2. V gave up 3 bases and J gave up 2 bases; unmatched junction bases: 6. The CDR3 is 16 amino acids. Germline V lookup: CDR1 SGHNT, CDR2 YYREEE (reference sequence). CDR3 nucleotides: TGTGCCAGCAGCTACCGGACTAGCGGTGACACAGATACGCAGTATTTT. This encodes CASSYRTSGDTDTQYF.

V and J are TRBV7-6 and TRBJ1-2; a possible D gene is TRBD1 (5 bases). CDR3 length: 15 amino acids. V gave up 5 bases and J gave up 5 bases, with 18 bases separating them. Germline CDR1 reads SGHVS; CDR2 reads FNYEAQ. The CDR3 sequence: CASSPLPGLLYGYTF. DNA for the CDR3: TGTGCCAGCAGCCCCTTACCGGGACTCCTATATGGCTACACCTTC.

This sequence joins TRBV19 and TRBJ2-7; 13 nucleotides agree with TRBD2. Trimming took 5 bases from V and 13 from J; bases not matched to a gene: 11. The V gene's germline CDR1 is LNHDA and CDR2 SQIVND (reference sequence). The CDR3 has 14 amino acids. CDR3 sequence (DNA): TGTGCCAGTAGTTCAGGACTAGCGGGAGATTTTGTTTACTTC. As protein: CASSSGLAGDFVYF.

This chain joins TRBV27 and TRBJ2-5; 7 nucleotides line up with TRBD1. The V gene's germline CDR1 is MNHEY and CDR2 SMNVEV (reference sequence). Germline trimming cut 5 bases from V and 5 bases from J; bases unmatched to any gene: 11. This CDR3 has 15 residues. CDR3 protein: CASSPDRPYLETQYF. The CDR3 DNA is TGTGCCAGCAGTCCGGACAGGCCCTACTTGGAGACCCAGTACTTC.

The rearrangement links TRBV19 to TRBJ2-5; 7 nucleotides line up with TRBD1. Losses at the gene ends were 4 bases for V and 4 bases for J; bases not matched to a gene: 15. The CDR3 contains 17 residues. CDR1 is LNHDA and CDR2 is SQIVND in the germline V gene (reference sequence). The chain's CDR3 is CASSTPTGSIRGETQYF. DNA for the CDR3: TGTGCCAGTAGTACACCGACAGGGTCCATTCGGGGAGAGACCCAGTACTTC.

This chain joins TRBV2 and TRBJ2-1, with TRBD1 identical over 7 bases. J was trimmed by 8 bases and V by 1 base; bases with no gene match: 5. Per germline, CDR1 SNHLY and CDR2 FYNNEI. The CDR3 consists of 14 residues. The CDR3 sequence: CASSEVTGLDEQFF. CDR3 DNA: TGTGCCAGCAGTGAAGTGACAGGGCTGGATGAGCAGTTCTTC.

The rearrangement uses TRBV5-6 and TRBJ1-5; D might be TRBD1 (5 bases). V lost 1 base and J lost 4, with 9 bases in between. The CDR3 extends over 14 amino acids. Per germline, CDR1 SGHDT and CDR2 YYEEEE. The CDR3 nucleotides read TGTGCCAGCAGCTTGCCAGGGTGGAATCAGCCCCAGCATTTT. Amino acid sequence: CASSLPGWNQPQHF.

The CDR3 here is CASSVVGVSTDTQYF. The CDR3 DNA follows: TGTGCCAGCAGCGTAGTTGGGGTTAGCACAGATACGCAGTATTTT. The rearrangement links TRBV9 to TRBJ2-3; no clear D gene. The germline V gene encodes CDR1 SGDLS and CDR2 YYNGEE. The CDR3 runs 15 residues. Between the trimmed V and J ends, which lost 0 bases and 0 bases, there was a span of 8 bases.

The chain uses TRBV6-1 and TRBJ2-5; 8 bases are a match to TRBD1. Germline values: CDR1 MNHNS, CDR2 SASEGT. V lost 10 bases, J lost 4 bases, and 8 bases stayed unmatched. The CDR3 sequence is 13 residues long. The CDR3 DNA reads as TGTGCCACCAAGGCAGGGGGCAGAGAGACCCAGTACTTC. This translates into CATKAGGRETQYF.

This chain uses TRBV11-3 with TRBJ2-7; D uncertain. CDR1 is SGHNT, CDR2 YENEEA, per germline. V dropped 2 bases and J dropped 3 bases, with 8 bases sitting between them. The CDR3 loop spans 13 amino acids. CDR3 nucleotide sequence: TGTGCCAGCAGCTTATCCAAACTCTACGAGCAGTACTTC. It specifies CASSLSKLYEQYF.

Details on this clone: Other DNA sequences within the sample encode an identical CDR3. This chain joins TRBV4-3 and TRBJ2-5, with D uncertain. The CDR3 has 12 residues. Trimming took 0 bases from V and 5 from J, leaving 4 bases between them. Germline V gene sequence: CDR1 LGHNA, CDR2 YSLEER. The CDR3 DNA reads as TGCGCCAGCAGCCAAGATCGGGAGACCCAGTACTTC. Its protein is CASSQDRETQYF.

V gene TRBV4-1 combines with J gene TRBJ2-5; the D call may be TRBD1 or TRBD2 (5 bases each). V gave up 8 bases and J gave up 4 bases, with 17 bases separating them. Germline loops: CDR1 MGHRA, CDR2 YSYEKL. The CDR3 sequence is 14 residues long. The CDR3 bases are TGCGCCAGCGAAGAGGGGCTAGGAGCAGAGACCCAGTACTTC. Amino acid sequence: CASEEGLGAETQYF.

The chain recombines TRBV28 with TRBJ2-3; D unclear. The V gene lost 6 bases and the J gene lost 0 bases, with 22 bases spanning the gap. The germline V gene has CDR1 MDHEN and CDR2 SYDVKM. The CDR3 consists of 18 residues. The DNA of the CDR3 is TGTGCCAGCAGACTCTACTCACCCCATCGCAGTAGCACAGATACGCAGTATTTT. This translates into CASRLYSPHRSSTDTQYF.

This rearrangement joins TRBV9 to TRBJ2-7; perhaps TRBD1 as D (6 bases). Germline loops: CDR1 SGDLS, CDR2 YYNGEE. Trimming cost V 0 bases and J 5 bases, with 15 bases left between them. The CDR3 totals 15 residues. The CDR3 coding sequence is TGTGCCAGCAGCGTAGCTGGGGCAGGGGCCCACGAGCAGTACTTC. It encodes CASSVAGAGAHEQYF. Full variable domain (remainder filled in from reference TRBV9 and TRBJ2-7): DSGVTQTPKHLITATGQRVTLRCSPRSGDLSVYWYQQSLDQGLQFLIQYYNGEERAKGNILERFSAQQFPDLHSELNLSSLELGDSALYFCASSVAGAGAHEQYFGPGTRLTVT.

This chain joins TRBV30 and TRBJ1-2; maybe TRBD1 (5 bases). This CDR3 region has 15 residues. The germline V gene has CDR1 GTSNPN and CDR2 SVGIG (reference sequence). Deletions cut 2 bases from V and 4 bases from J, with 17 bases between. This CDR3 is CAWSIPLTGPYGYTF. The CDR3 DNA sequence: TGTGCCTGGAGTATCCCCCTTACAGGTCCCTATGGCTACACCTTC.

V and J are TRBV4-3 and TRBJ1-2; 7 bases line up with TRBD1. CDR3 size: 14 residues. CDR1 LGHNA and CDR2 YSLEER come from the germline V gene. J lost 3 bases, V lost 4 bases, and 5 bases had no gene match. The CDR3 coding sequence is TGCGCCAGCAGCCTGAGGCAGGGGGACTATGGCTACACCTTC. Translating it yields CASSLRQGDYGYTF.

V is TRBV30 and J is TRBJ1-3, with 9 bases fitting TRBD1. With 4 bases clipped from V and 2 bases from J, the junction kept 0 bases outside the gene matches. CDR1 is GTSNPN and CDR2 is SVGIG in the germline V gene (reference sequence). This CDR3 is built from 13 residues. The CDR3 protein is CAWNRGPGNTIYF. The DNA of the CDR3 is TGTGCCTGGAACAGGGGGCCTGGAAACACCATATATTTT.

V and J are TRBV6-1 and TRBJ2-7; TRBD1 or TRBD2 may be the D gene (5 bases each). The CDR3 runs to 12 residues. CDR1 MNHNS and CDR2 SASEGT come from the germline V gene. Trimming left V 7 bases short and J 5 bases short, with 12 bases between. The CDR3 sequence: CASKGDGDEQYF. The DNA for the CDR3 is TGTGCCAGCAAAGGGGACGGAGACGAGCAGTACTTC.